This section outlines one T cell receptor (beta chain) sequence together with its context. This clone appeared a single time. Its antigen is unknown. Base qualities are not recorded, but no much larger clone differs from it by a single base. This entry belongs to a study of blood T cell repertoires in COVID-19 (TCRdb year 2020). Study-wide context: Collaborator samples came from the United States, Italy and Spain and covered acute and convalescent phases of COVID-19. The material from the prospective study consisted of cDNA or gDNA derived from T cells, B-cell-depleted T cells, or PBMCs. The dataset comprised deeply sampled blood TCRbeta repertoires from subjects exposed to, actively infected with, or recovered from COVID-19. The repertoires were released in a freely available public database intended as a resource for research on the immune response to SARS-CoV-2. A de-identified subject ID, COVID-19 status, age in years and sex were almost always included in the sample metadata. The samples were drawn from two sources: the first 160 participants of the ongoing ImmuneRACE study, and approximately 1,300 subjects contributed by 6 global collaborators. HLA class I and class II types, where available, came from metadata supplied by the sample provider rather than from assay-based typing. Summary of the overall study and its limitations: The quantity of clinical and demographic metadata differed by source and by participant and was supplied without curation.

The collaborating institutions used their own protocols to collect whole blood in K2EDTA tubes. Collaborator samples were shipped for TCRbeta analysis as frozen whole blood, isolated PBMCs, or DNA extracted from either sample type. The immunoSEQ Assay, a bias-controlled multiplex PCR, was used to amplify TCRbeta CDR3 regions from genomic DNA. The source study handled its data this way. Nucleated cell counts per sample were estimated from amplification of reference gene primers within the assay. To quantify the absolute abundance of each unique TCRbeta CDR3 rearrangement, sequence reads were collapsed and filtered. For each sample, productive Simpson clonality was calculated by taking the square root of Simpson's diversity index across productive rearrangements. TCRdb obtained this table from immuneACCESS and retained in-frame rearrangements with V and J assigned. These tables miss some clones; where compared with another copy, unresolved V genes account for less than half of the shortfall, and the remainder is unexplained. The D gene and trimming were derived from the DNA, and the V and J assignments and clone size from that table. Across this sample there are more than 200,000 clones, with roughly 80% seen only once. The ten largest make up 10% of the sample.

V lost 4 bases and J lost 5 bases; the stretch between them is 9 bases long. CDR1 and CDR2 (SGHTA, FQGNSA) derive from the germline V gene. Counted from cysteine to phenylalanine, this CDR3 has 14 amino acids. Solely the CDR3 DNA is kept, with 42 bases framed from the first base. The receptor chain draws on TRBV7-2 and TRBJ1-6; the D gene is perhaps TRBD1, on 6 matching bases. The sample was peripheral blood. This TCR came from a woman older than 75 with acute or convalescent COVID-19. The nucleotides read TGTGCCAGCAGCTCGGACAGCCATAATTCACCCCTCCACTTT. Translated, it reads CASSSDSHNSPLHF.